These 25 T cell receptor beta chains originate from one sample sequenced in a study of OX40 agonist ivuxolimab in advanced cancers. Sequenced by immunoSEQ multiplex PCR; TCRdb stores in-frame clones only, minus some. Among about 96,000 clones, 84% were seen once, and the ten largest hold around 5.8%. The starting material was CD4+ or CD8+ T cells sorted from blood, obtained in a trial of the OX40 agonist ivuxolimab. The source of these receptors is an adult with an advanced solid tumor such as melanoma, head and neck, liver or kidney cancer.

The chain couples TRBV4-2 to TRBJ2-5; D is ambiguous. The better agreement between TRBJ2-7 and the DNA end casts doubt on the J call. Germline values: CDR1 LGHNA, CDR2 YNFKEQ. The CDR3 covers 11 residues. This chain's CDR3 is CASSQDYEQYF. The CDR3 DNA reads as TGTGCCAGCAGCCAAGACTACGAGCAGTACTTC.

CDR3 residues: CASSLGENEQFF. The CDR3 DNA is TGCGCCAGCAGCTTAGGGGAGAATGAGCAGTTCTTC. The chain couples TRBV5-1 to TRBJ2-1; D tentatively reads TRBD1 or TRBD2 (5 bases each). The CDR3 is 12 residues long. V lost 2 bases to trimming and J lost 7 bases, with 7 bases between them. CDR1 is SGHRS and CDR2 is YFSETQ in the germline V gene.

DNA of the CDR3: TGTGCCAGCAGCTTCAGGGGGTTCGTCCGGACTGAAGCTTTCTTT. Its protein is CASSFRGFVRTEAFF. This sequence joins TRBV7-2 and TRBJ1-1, with TRBD1 matching over 7 bases. This CDR3 is built from 15 residues. After removal of 3 bases from V and 5 bases from J, the junction contained 9 bases not matched to a gene. The germline gives CDR1 SGHTA, CDR2 FQGNSA.

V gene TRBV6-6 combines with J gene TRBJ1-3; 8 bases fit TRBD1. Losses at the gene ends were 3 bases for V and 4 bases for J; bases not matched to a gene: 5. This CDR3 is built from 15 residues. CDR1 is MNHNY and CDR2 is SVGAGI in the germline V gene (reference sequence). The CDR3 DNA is TGTGCCAGCAGTTATGGACAGGGTGGGGGAAACACCATATATTTT. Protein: CASSYGQGGGNTIYF.

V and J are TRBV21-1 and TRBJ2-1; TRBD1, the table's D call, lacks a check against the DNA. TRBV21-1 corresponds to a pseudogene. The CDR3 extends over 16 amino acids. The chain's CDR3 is CASSKDSGFVDNEQFF. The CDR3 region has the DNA TGTGCCAGCAGCAAAGACTCAGGGTTTGTGGACAATGAGCAGTTCTTC.

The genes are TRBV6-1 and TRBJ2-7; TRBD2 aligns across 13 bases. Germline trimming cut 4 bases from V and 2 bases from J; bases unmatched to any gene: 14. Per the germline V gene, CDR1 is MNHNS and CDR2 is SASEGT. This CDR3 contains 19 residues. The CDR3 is CASSGRLAGGRIRTYEQYF. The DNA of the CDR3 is TGTGCCAGCAGTGGCCGACTAGCGGGAGGACGAATCCGCACCTACGAGCAGTACTTC.

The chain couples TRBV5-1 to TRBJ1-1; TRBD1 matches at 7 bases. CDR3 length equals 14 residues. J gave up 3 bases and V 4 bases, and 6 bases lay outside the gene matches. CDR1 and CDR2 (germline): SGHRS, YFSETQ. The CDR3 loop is CASSAGDSYTEAFF. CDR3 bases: TGCGCCAGCAGCGCTGGGGACAGTTACACTGAAGCTTTCTTT. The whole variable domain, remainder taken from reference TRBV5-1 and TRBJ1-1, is KAGVTQTPRYLIKTRGQQVTLSCSPISGHRSVSWYQQTPGQGLQFLFEYFSETQRNKGNFPGRFSGRQFSNSRSEMNVSTLELGDSALYLCASSAGDSYTEAFFGQGTRLTVV.

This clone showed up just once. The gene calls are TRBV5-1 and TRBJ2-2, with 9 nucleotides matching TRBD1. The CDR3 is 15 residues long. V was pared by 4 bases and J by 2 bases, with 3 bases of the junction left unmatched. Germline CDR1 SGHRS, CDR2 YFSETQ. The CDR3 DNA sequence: TGCGCCAGCAGCGGGACAGGGTATAACACCGGGGAGCTGTTTTTT. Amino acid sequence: CASSGTGYNTGELFF.

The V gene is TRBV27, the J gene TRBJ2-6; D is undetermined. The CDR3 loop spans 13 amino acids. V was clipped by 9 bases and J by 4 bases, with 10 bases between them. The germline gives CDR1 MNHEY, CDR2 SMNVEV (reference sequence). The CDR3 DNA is TGTGCCAGTTGTCCCCCCGGGGCCAACGTCCTGACTTTC. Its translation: CASCPPGANVLTF.

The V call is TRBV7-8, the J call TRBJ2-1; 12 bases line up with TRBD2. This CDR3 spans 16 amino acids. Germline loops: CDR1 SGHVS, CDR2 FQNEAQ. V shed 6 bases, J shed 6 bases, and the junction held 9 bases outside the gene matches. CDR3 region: CASSQDPGLAGNEQFF. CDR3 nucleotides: TGTGCCAGCAGTCAAGACCCGGGACTAGCGGGCAATGAGCAGTTCTTC. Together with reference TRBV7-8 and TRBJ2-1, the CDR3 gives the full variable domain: GAGVSQSPRYKVAKRGQDVALRCDPISGHVSLFWYQQALGQGPEFLTYFQNEAQLDKSGLPSDRFFAERPEGSVSTLKIQRTQQEDSAVYLCASSQDPGLAGNEQFFGPGTRLTVL.

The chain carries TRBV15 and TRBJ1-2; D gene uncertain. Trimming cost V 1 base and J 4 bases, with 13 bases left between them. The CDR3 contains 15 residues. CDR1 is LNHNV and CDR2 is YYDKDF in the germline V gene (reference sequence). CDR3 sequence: CATSRGVGPIYGYTF. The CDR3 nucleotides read TGTGCCACCAGCAGAGGGGTCGGACCGATCTATGGCTACACCTTC.

CDR3 protein: CASSDGSSGANVLTF. The CDR3 region has the DNA TGTGCCAGCAGTGACGGGTCGTCTGGGGCCAACGTCCTGACTTTC. The chain recombines TRBV2 with TRBJ2-6; D not resolved. CDR3 length equals 15 residues. The V end was cut by 3 bases, the J end by 1 base, with 7 bases between. Germline values: CDR1 SNHLY, CDR2 FYNNEI.

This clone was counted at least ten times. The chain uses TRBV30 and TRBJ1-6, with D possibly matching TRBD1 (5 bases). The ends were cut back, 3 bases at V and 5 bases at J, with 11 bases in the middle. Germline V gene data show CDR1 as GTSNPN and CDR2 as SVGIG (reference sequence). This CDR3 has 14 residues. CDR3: CAWRTGLDNSPLHF. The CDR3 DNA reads TGTGCCTGGAGAACAGGACTGGATAATTCACCCCTCCACTTT.

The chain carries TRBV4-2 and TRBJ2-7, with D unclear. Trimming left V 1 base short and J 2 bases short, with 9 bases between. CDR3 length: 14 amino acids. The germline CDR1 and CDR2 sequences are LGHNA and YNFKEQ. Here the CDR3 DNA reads TGTGCCAGCAGCCAAGCTATCTCGGCCTACGAGCAGTACTTC. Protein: CASSQAISAYEQYF.

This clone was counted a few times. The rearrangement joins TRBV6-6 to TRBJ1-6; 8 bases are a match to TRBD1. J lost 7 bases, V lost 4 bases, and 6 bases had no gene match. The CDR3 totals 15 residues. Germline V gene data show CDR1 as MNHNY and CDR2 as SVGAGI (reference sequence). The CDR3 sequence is CASSSTGTGNSPLHF. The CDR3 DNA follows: TGTGCCAGCAGTTCTACCGGGACAGGAAATTCACCCCTCCACTTT.

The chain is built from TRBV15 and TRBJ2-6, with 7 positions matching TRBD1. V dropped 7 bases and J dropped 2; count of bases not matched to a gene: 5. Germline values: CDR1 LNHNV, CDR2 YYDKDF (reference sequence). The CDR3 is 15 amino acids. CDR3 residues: CATNLGGAGANVLTF. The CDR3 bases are TGTGCCACCAACTTAGGGGGCGCTGGGGCCAACGTCCTGACTTTC.

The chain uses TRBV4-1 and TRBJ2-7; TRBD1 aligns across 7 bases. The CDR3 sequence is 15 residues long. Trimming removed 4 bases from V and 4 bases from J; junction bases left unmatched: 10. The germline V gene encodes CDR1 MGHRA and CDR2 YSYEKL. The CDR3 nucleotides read TGCGCCAGCAGCCTGGGTAGTGGGACAGAATACGAGCAGTACTTC. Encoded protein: CASSLGSGTEYEQYF.

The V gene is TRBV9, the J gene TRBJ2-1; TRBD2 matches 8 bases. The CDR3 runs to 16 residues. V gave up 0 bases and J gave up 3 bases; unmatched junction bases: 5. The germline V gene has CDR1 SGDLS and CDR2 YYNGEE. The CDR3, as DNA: TGTGCCAGCAGCGTAGCTACCAGCGGGAGCTACAATGAGCAGTTCTTC. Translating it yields CASSVATSGSYNEQFF.

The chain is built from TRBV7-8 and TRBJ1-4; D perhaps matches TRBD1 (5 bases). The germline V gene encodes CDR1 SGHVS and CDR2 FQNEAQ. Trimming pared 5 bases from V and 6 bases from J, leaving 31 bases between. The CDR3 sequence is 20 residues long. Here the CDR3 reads CASSLLSGSDLRDSHEKLFF. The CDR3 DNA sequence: TGTGCCAGCAGCCTCCTTTCGGGGAGTGATCTAAGAGACAGCCATGAAAAACTGTTTTTT.

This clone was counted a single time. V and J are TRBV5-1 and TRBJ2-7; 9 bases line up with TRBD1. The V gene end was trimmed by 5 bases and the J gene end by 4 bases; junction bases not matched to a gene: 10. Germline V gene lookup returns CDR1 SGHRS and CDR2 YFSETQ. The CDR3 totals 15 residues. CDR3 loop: CASSLPGTGLYEQYF. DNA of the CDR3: TGCGCCAGCAGTCTACCCGGGACAGGGCTGTACGAGCAGTACTTC.

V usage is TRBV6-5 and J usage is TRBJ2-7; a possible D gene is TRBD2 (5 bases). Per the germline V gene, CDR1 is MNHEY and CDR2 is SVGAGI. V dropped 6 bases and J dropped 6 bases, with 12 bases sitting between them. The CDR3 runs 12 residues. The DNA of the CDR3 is TGTGCCAGCAGAACCCCCGAGGGCGAGCAGTACTTC. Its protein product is CASRTPEGEQYF.

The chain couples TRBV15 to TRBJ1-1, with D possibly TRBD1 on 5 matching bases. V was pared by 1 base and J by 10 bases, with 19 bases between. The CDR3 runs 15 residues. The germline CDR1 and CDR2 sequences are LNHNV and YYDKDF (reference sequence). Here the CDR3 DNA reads TGTGCCACCAGCAGAGTTCTCAGGGACGCCCGAGGAGCTTTCTTT. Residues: CATSRVLRDARGAFF.

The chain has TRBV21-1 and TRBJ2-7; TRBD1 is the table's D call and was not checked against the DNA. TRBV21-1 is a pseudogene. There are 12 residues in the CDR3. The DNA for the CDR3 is TGTGCCAGCAGCAATCCCGCCACAGGGCAGTACTTC. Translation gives CASSNPATGQYF.

The CDR3 is CSVEFYDEQYF. As DNA, the CDR3 is TGCAGCGTTGAATTCTACGACGAGCAGTACTTC. The V gene is TRBV29-1, the J gene TRBJ2-5; D unresolved. Near its end, the DNA agrees better with TRBJ2-7, so the J call may be wrong. Germline CDR1 reads SQVTM; CDR2 reads ANQGSEA. The CDR3 runs to 11 residues.

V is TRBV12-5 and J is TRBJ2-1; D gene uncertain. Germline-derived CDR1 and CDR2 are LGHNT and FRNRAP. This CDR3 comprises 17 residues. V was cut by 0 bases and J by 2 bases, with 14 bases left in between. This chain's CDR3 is CASGLVPLSETYNEQFF. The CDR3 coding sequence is TGTGCTAGTGGTTTGGTACCTTTGAGCGAAACCTACAATGAGCAGTTCTTC.